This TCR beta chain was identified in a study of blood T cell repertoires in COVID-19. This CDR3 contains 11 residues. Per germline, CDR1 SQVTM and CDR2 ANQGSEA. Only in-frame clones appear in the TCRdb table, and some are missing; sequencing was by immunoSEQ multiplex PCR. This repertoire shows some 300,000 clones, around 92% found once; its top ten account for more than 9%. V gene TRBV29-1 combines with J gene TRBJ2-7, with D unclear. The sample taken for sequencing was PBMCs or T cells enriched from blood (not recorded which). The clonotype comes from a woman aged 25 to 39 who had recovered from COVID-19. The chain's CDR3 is CAVVSSYEQYF. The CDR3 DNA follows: TGCGCAGTGGTCAGTTCCTACGAGCAGTACTTC.